This T cell receptor beta chain was found in a study of spatial heterogeneity in lung cancer. The study, taken as a whole, reports: Ubiquitous and regional nonsynonymous mutation counts were tracked by ubiquitous and regional expanded TCR counts, respectively. Tumor mutation counts were tracked by expanded intratumoral alpha and beta TCR counts.

Described time point: sample taken at primary tumor resection. The donor group consisted of over 60 patients who had untreated, early-stage non-small cell lung cancer. Germline V lookup: CDR1 SEHNR, CDR2 FQNEAQ (reference sequence). The CDR3 length is 14 residues. V shed 3 bases, J shed 1 base, and the junction held 1 base outside the gene matches. TCRdb reanalysed the 5' RACE reads using MiXCR and keeps one entry per CDR3 protein. This table has 15,000 or so distinct CDR3 sequences, over 4.5% appearing once. This clonotype was found many times. What it recognizes is unknown. This chain links TRBV7-9 with TRBJ2-3; 7 nucleotides agree with TRBD1. This receptor was obtained from a male donor with early-stage non-small cell lung cancer. The sample here was lung tumor tissue, taken at surgery. The DNA for the CDR3 is TGTGCCAGCAGCTTCGGACAGGGCACAGATACGCAGTATTTT. Its protein product is CASSFGQGTDTQYF. Full variable domain (rest looked up from reference TRBV7-9 and TRBJ2-3): DTGVSQNPRHKITKRGQNVTFRCDPISEHNRLYWYRQTLGQGPEFLTYFQNEAQLEKSRLLSDRFSAERPKGSFSTLEIQRTEQGDSAMYLCASSFGQGTDTQYFGPGTRLTVL.